The present TCR beta chain was sequenced within a study of PD-1 blockade in classical Hodgkin lymphoma. Germline CDR1 reads LNHNV; CDR2 reads YYDKDF (reference sequence). The CDR3 runs 16 residues. The J segment lost 6 bases and the V segment lost 0 bases, leaving 8 bases of the junction unmatched. As to this clone: The target antigen is unknown.

The table came from immunoSEQ multiplex PCR; TCRdb's copy has only in-frame clones and leaves some out. Of approximately 84,000 clones listed, under 85% are singletons. The time point here: cycle 4 day 1 (C4D1), after less than 7 weeks of nivolumab. With no exception, relapse followed autologous stem cell transplantation in all patients, and brentuximab vedotin exposure varied. Study results and caveats: Repertoire difference causes, possibly disease activity or prior therapy, remain undefined. Newly diagnosed and completely responding patients shared comparable baseline diversity.

The TCR comes from a human donor with classical Hodgkin lymphoma. The gene calls are TRBV15 and TRBJ2-7, with 10 nucleotides matching TRBD2. Sequenced material: peripheral blood mononuclear cells (PBMCs), taken before the fourth cycle of nivolumab. CDR3 sequence: CATSRDWASGRFEQYF. CDR3 bases: TGTGCCACCAGCAGAGATTGGGCTAGCGGGAGATTCGAGCAGTACTTC.